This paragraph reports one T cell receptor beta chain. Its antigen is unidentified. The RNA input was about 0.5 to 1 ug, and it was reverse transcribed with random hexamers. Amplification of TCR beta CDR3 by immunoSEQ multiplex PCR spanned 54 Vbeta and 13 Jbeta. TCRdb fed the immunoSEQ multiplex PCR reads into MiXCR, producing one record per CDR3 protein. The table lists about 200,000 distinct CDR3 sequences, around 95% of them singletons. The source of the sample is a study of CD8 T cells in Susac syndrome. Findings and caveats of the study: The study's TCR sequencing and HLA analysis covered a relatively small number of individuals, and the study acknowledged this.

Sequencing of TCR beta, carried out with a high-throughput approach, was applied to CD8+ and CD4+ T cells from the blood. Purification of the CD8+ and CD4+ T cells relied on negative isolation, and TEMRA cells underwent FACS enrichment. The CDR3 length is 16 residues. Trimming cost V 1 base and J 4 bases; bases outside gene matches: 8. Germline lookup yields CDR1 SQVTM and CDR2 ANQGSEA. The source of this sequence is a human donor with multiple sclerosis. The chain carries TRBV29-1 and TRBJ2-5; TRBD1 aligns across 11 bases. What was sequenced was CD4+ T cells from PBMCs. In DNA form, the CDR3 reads TGCAGCGTTGAAGGGACAGGGGGCGCTTGGGGAGAGACCCAGTACTTC. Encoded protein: CSVEGTGGAWGETQYF.